This TCR beta chain was found in a study of blood T cells in healthy people across ages (dated by TCRdb to between 2014 and 2016). Background on the whole study: In model experiments, template switching captured about one uniquely barcoded TCR beta cDNA molecule for every two T cells. The study measured age-related changes in TCR beta repertoire diversity using deep sequencing normalized with unique cDNA molecular identifiers. The donors were split into four age groups: young (average about 16 years), middle-aged (39), aged (approximately 59) and long-lived (under 85). To avoid experimental bias, donors of different ages were randomly spread across the sequencing lanes. The study analyzed two additional independent replicas of 1 million unique cDNA reads from the same blood draw for two donors, one aged 18 to 30 and one aged 80 or older.

Donors were approximately 42 systemically healthy Caucasian individuals from Russia aged roughly 6 to 90 years. Each donor gave approximately 10 milliliters of peripheral blood, collected into EDTA-treated Vacutainer tubes. Ficoll-Paque density-gradient centrifugation was used to isolate PBMCs, with at least 6.5 million per sample. Total RNA was extracted from PBMCs with Trizol reagent, with at least 6 micrograms obtained per sample. Naive CD45RAhigh/CD27high T cell percentages were measured by flow cytometry on a PBMC aliquot from every donor. Note on this clonotype: Its cognate antigen has yet to be identified. The sample holds no much larger clone one base away, and base qualities are not on file.

The study at large found these results: Compared with the aged group, more naive CD4+ T cells, fewer expanded clones and increased TCR diversity were shown by the long-lived group, suggesting age selection. A strong correlation was found between observed TCR beta diversity and the percentage of naive T cells measured by flow cytometry. Estimates of total diversity based on one million sequenced T cells were considered lower bounds and underestimates. Since profiling was done on bulk unsorted PBMCs, naive and antigen-experienced compartments could not be conclusively compared. Observed TCR beta diversity per million T cells fell roughly linearly with age, and a significant reduction was already apparent by age about 43. The CMV infection status of donors was not known, potentially confounding age-related changes in expanded clonotypes.

The library was generated by 5' RACE. Sequencing relied on an Illumina HiSeq 2500. A second PCR of about 7 to 12 cycles was performed with a sample-barcoded 5' primer and a J-beta primer mix. A unique molecular identifier was introduced onto each TCR beta cDNA molecule by a template-switch 5' adaptor carrying 12 random nucleotides. Each sample yielded at least 3 million CDR3-containing paired-end reads. All of the RNA was converted into first-strand cDNA using the Mint cDNA synthesis kit, with a TRBC-specific oligonucleotide serving as the primer. Following uracil-DNA glycosylase treatment, a first 18-cycle PCR with universal primers M1SS and BC2_uni_R was performed on all cDNA. Processing in the source paper ran as follows. Normalization of each sample was performed by random selection of 1 million high-quality reads, each carrying a distinct molecular identifier. Instead of being binned into consensus sequences, reads that shared molecular identifiers were thrown out. CDR3 identification, clonotype clustering and error correction used MiTCR with a Q25 quality threshold and the strictest error-elimination algorithm. Lower-bound total TCR beta diversity was estimated with a nonparametric unseen species model using Euler transformation. TCRdb took the public reads, trimmed them with fastp at Q25, ran MiXCR for clone calling and kept in-frame beta chains. Rows are combined by CDR3 protein, so each entry shows the most common genes and DNA. TCRdb's processing, not the authors' own work, is the source of the V and J calls. The sample contains over 1.5 million distinct CDR3 sequences, around half of them found a single time. The ten largest clones add up to about 2.1% of the sample.

CDR3 length: 17 amino acids, cysteine to phenylalanine. CDR3 DNA only is kept here, 51 bases in frame from base 1. The CDR1 and CDR2 encoded by the germline V gene (reference sequence) are DFQATT and SNEGSKA. Trimming takes 4 bases from V and 4 bases from J, and the germline ends sit 25 bases apart. The sequence was obtained from a middle-aged woman in good health. The sequencing input was blood. Rearrangement joined TRBV20-1 to TRBJ1-2, with the D gene not clear enough to name. In nucleotide form, the sequence is TGCAGTGCTATCCTAGACCCTAATCGACCGACGGCCTATGGCTACACCTTC. Protein translation: CSAILDPNRPTAYGYTF.